The TCR beta chain under discussion was sequenced for a study of PD-L1 blockade in urothelial cancer. The sample's time point: pretreatment peripheral blood. The assay was immunoSEQ multiplex PCR, and TCRdb's table has in-frame clones only and misses some. The sample includes around 68,000 clones, 75% to 85% of them seen just once. Germline loops: CDR1 MDHEN, CDR2 SYDVKM. V gave up 2 bases and J gave up 4 bases; unmatched junction bases: 5. The CDR3 extends over 14 amino acids. This clone was recorded a few times. The rearrangement joins TRBV28 to TRBJ2-7; 7 nucleotides match TRBD1. The source of this sequence is a man in his 70s with urothelial cancer. The input for sequencing was PBMCs, taken around atezolizumab (anti-PD-L1) treatment. The DNA for the CDR3 is TGTGCCAGCAGTTTAGGGACAGACGGATACGAGCAGTACTTC. Its protein product is CASSLGTDGYEQYF.